A selection of T cell receptor beta chains follows, all from one sample in a study of T cell repertoires in cytomegalovirus infection. A single record per CDR3 protein comes from TCRdb applying MiXCR to the reads. Counted here are approximately 170,000 distinct CDR3 sequences, roughly an eighth occurring once; the ten biggest clones make up 27%. Sequences were obtained from PBMCs. The source of these receptors is a human donor in good health (CMV status not recorded). Some clones in this sample may be carry-over from other donors' samples. Each CDR3 is given with its conserved first and last residue. The D gene is left open where the match is weak. Size tells how often a clone was seen (once, few, many) or the class of an expanded clone, and some rows leave it out.

few	TRBV7-6	.	TRBJ2-1	TGTGCCAGCAGCTTAGGACAGGCGGGGAATGAGCAGTTCTTC	CASSLGQAGNEQFF
.	TRBV6-5	.	TRBJ2-3	TGTGCCAGCAGTTACTTGGACAGGGGAGGAATAGCGGGAAGTGGGGATACGCAGTATTTT	CASSYLDRGGIAGSGDTQYF
many	TRBV7-2	TRBD2	TRBJ2-1	TGTGCCAGCAGCTTATTCCAAGCGGGAGCGGGGCGTAATGAGCAGTTCTTC	CASSLFQAGAGRNEQFF
few	TRBV10-3	TRBD2	TRBJ2-5	TGTGCCATCAGCGTCACGGGAGGCCAAGAGACCCAGTACTTC	CAISVTGGQETQYF
few	TRBV3-1	TRBD1	TRBJ2-7	TGTGCCAGCAGCCAAAGGACAGGCCACTACGAGCAGTACTTC	CASSQRTGHYEQYF
many	TRBV12-5	.	TRBJ1-2	TGTGCTAGTGGTGAGGCGCCCCTCTATGGCTACACCTTC	CASGEAPLYGYTF
few	TRBV7-3	TRBD1	TRBJ2-2	TGTGCCAGCAGCTACCGGACAGGGAACACCGGGGAGCTGTTTTTT	CASSYRTGNTGELFF
.	TRBV20-1	.	TRBJ1-4	TGCAGTGCGGGTGGAGGGAAGGGAACTAATGAAAAACTGTTTTTT	CSAGGGKGTNEKLFF
few	TRBV19	.	TRBJ2-1	TGTGCCAGTAGTATAGAAAGCTCCTACAATGAGCAGTTCTTC	CASSIESSYNEQFF
many	TRBV5-6	.	TRBJ2-1	TGTGCCAGCAAGAGAGAGGGGGGACCGGGACAGTTACTTCATGAGCAGTTCTTC	CASKREGGPGQLLHEQFF
few	TRBV10-3	.	TRBJ2-5	TGTGCCATCAGTGCCGCAGGGCAAGAGACCCAGTACTTC	CAISAAGQETQYF
many	TRBV11-2	.	TRBJ2-3	TGTGCCAGCAGCTTAGTAGCTAGCGCATACACAGATACGCAGTATTTT	CASSLVASAYTDTQYF
.	TRBV10-3	.	TRBJ1-2	TGTGCCATCAGTGAGGAAGACGGCTATGGCTACACCTTC	CAISEEDGYGYTF
few	TRBV29-1	.	TRBJ1-2	TGCAGCGTTGAGGGCACAGCTAACTATGGCTACACCTTC	CSVEGTANYGYTF
many	TRBV7-6	TRBD2	TRBJ2-2	TGTGCCAGCAGCTTACGGGGGGGCCTTGGCACCGGGGAGCTGTTTTTT	CASSLRGGLGTGELFF
once	TRBV9	.	TRBJ1-1	TGTGCCAGCAGCTCCGTTCAGGGGAACACTGAAGCTTTCTTT	CASSSVQGNTEAFF
.	TRBV20-1	TRBD1	TRBJ1-6	TGCAGTGCGGGGGGACAGACGCTCGATAATTCACCCCTCCACTTT	CSAGGQTLDNSPLHF
many	TRBV7-8	.	TRBJ1-1	TGTGCCAGCACCCCCCTAAGACAGAACACTGAAGCTTTCTTT	CASTPLRQNTEAFF
few	TRBV29-1	.	TRBJ1-1	TGCAGCGTTCAGGGGAAAGTGAACACTGAAGCTTTCTTT	CSVQGKVNTEAFF
few	TRBV29-1	.	TRBJ2-7	TGCAGCGCCCGGGACTCCTACGAGCAGTACTTC	CSARDSYEQYF
.	TRBV15	.	TRBJ2-5	TGTGCCACCAGCGAATTCATGGGAGTGGAGACCCAGTACTTC	CATSEFMGVETQYF
.	TRBV28	.	TRBJ2-4	TGTGCCAGCACCCGGGATCTACAACTTGGGATAGCCAAAAACATTCAGTACTTC	CASTRDLQLGIAKNIQYF
.	TRBV30	TRBD1	TRBJ1-1	TGTGCCTGGAGGAGCAGGGGGCCGAAGCACACTGAAGCTTTCTTT	CAWRSRGPKHTEAFF
few	TRBV18	.	TRBJ2-1	TGTGCCAGCTCACCGAAAGATCCTCTTGATGAGCAGTTCTTC	CASSPKDPLDEQFF
.	TRBV6-5	TRBD1	TRBJ2-2	TGTGCCAGCAGACCCGACAGGGGGCTGGGTGTTAGGGAGCTGTTTTTT	CASRPDRGLGVRELFF
.	TRBV19	.	TRBJ1-5	TGTGCCAGTAGTATGATGTTGAGGGGGAGCAATCAGCCCCAGCATTTT	CASSMMLRGSNQPQHF
many	TRBV9	.	TRBJ2-1	TGTGCCAGCAGCGTAGAACCCGACAATGAGCAGTTCTTC	CASSVEPDNEQFF
many	TRBV4-1	TRBD1	TRBJ1-1	TGCGCCAGCAGCCAAGATGGGACAGGATCAGGGGTTGACACTGAAGCTTTCTTT	CASSQDGTGSGVDTEAFF
.	TRBV20-1	.	TRBJ2-5	TGCAGTGCTAGAGATCGGGGAGCGCAAGAGGCCCAGTACTTC	CSARDRGAQEAQYF
few	TRBV6-1	.	TRBJ2-1	TGTGCCAGCGGAGGGGCCCTCTCCTACAATGAGCAGTTCTTC	CASGGALSYNEQFF
.	TRBV28	TRBD2	TRBJ2-1	TGTGCCAGCAGTTGGCTAGCGGGAAACAATGAGCAGTTCTTC	CASSWLAGNNEQFF
few	TRBV30	.	TRBJ2-2	TGTGCCTGGAGTGATTGGGTTGGGATCGGCGGGGAGCTGTTTTTT	CAWSDWVGIGGELFF
few	TRBV20-1	.	TRBJ2-1	TGCAGCGCTGGCAATCCCTCCTACAATGAGCAGTTCTTC	CSAGNPSYNEQFF
many	TRBV19	.	TRBJ1-3	TGTGCCAGTACTGAGGACAGCGCCTCTGGAAACACCATATATTTT	CASTEDSASGNTIYF
.	TRBV29-1	.	TRBJ2-7	TGCAGCGTTGGCCCCAGACAGTCTTTCTACGAGCAGTACTTC	CSVGPRQSFYEQYF
.	TRBV6-6	.	TRBJ2-7	TGTGCCAGCAGTAACAGCGGCGAGCAGTACTTC	CASSNSGEQYF
many	TRBV7-2	.	TRBJ1-5	TGTGCCAGCAGCTCAGACACCCCCGGGGGCAATCAGCCCCAGCATTTT	CASSSDTPGGNQPQHF
few	TRBV2	.	TRBJ2-1	TGTGCCAGTCTCGGCGGGACTCAAGGTTCGGAGCAGTTCTTC	CASLGGTQGSEQFF
.	TRBV5-1	.	TRBJ2-5	TGCGCCAGCAGCCCTGACAGCTACCAAGAGACCCAGTACTTC	CASSPDSYQETQYF
many	TRBV7-9	.	TRBJ2-5	TGTGCCAGCCAGGTGGGTCGTCAAGAGACCCAGTACTTC	CASQVGRQETQYF
.	TRBV29-1	.	TRBJ2-6	TGCAGCGTTGAGGGCAGGCACGACTCTGGGGCCAACGTCCTGACTTTC	CSVEGRHDSGANVLTF
many	TRBV28	TRBD2	TRBJ2-3	TGTGCCAGCCTCCGGGGGGGGGGACGACTAAATACGCAGTATTTT	CASLRGGGRLNTQYF
many	TRBV7-3	.	TRBJ2-1	TGTGCCAGCAGCTTAACGCTAGCAAGCAGCCACAATGAGCAGTTCTTC	CASSLTLASSHNEQFF